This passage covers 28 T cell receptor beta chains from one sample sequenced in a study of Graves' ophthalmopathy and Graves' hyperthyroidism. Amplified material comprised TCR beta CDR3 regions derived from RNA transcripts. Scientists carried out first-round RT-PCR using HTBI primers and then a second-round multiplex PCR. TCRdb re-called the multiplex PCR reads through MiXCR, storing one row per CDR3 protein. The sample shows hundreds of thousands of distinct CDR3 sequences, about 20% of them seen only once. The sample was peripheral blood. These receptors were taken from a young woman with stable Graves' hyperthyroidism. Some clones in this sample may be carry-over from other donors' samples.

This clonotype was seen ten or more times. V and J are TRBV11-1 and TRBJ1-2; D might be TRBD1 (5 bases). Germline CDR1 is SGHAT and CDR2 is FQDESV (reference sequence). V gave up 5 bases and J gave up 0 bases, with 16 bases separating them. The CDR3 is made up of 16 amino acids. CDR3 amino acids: CASSLGARRSNYGYTF. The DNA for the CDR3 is TGTGCCAGCAGCCTAGGGGCCAGGAGATCTAACTATGGCTACACCTTC.

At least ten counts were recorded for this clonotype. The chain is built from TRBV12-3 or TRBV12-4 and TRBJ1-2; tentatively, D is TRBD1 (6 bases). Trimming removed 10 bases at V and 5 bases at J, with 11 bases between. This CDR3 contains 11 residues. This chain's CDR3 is CATKQGYGYTF. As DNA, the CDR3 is TGTGCCACCAAACAGGGATATGGCTACACCTTC.

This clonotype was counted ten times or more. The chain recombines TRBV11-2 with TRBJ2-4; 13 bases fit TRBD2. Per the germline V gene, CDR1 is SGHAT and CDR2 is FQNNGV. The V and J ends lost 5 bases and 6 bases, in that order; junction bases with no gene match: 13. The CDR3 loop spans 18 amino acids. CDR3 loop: CASSPRTSGSGFGNIQYF. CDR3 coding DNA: TGTGCCAGCAGCCCAAGGACTAGCGGGAGTGGGTTTGGAAACATTCAGTACTTC.

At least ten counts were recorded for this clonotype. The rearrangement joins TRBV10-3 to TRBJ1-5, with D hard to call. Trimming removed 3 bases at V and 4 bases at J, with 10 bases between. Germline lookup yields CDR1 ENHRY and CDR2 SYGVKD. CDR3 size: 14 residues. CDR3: CAISEETENQPQHF. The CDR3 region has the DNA TGTGCCATCAGTGAAGAGACGGAGAATCAGCCCCAGCATTTT.

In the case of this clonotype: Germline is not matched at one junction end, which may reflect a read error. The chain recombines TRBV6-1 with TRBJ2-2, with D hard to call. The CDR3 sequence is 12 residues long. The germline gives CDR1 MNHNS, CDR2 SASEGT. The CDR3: CASSEEGGELFF. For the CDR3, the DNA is TGCGCCAGCAGTGAAGAAGGCGGGGAGCTGTTTTTT.

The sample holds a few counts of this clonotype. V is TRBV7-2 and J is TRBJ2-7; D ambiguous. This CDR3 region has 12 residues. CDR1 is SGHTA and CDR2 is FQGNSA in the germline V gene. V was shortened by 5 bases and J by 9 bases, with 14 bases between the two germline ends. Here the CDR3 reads CASSPALDLQYF. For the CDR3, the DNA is TGTGCCAGCAGCCCCGCCCTAGACCTGCAGTACTTC.

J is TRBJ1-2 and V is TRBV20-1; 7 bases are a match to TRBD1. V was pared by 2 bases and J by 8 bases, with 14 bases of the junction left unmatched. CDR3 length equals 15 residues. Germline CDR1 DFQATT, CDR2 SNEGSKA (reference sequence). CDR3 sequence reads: CSARPPGGTAGGYTF. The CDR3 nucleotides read TGCAGTGCTAGACCACCCGGCGGGACAGCAGGAGGCTACACCTTC.

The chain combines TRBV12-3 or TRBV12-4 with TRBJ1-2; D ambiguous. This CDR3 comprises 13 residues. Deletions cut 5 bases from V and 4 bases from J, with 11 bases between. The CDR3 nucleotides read TGTGCCAGCAGTCCCCCAGCCATCTATGGCTACACCTTC. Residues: CASSPPAIYGYTF.

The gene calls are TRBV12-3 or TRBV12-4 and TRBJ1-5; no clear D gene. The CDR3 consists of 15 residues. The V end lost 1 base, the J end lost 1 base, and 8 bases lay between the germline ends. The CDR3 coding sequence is TGTGCCAGCAGTTTAGGACTCCAAAGCAATCAGCCCCAGCATTTT. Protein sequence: CASSLGLQSNQPQHF.

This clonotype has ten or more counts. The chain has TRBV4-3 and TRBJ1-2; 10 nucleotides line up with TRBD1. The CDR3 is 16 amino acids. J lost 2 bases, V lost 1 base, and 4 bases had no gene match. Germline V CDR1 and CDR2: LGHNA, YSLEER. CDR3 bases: TGCGCCAGCAGCCAAGTTTGGGGACAGGGGAACTATGGCTACACCTTC. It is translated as CASSQVWGQGNYGYTF.

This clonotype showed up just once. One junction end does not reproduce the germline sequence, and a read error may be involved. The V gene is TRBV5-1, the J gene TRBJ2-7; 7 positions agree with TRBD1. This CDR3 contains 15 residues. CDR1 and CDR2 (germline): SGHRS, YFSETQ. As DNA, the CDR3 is TGCGCCAGCAGCTTTACCCCGGGACAGTTATACGAGCAGGACTTC. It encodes CASSFTPGQLYEQDF.

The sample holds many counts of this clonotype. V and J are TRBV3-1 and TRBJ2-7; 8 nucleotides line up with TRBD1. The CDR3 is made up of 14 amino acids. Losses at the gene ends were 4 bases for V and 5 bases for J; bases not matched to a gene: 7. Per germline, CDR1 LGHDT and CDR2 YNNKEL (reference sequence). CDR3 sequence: CASSRRDRSHEQYF. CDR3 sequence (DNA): TGTGCCAGCAGCCGCCGGGACAGGTCCCACGAGCAGTACTTC.

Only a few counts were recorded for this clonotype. The CDR3, as DNA: TGTGCCAGCATGGACACTACCTCTGAAGCTTTCTTT. Its translation is CASMDTTSEAFF. V gene TRBV6-1 combines with J gene TRBJ1-1; D is possibly TRBD1 (5 bases). V shed 7 bases and J shed 6 bases, with 12 bases lying between them. The CDR3 sequence is 12 residues long. CDR1 is MNHNS, CDR2 SASEGT, per germline.

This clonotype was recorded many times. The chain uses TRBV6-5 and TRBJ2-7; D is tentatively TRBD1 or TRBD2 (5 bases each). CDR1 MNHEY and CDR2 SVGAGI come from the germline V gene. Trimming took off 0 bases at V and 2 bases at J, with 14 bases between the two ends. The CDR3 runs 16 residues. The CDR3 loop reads CASSYSGVSSTYEQYF. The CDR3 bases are TGTGCCAGCAGTTACTCGGGGGTCTCTAGTACCTACGAGCAGTACTTC.

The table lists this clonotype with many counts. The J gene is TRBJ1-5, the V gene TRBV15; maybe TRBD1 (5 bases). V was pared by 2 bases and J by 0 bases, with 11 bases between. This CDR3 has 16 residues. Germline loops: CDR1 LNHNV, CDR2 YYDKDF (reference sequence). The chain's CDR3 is CATSRQGGYSNQPQHF. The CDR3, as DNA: TGTGCCACCAGCAGACAGGGAGGGTATAGCAATCAGCCCCAGCATTTT. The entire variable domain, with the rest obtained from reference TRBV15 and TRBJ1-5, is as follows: DAMVIQNPRYQVTQFGKPVTLSCSQTLNHNVMYWYQQKSSQAPKLLFHYYDKDFNNEADTPDNFQSRRPNTSFCFLDIRSPGLGDTAMYLCATSRQGGYSNQPQHFGDGTRLSIL.

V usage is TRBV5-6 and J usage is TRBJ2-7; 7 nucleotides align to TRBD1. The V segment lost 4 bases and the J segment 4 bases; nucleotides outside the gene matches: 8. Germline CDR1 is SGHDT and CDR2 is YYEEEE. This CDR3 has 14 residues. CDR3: CASSQGTDFYEQYF. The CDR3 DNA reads TGTGCCAGCAGCCAAGGGACAGATTTTTACGAGCAGTACTTC.

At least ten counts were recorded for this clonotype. CDR3 nucleotides: TGTGCCAGCAGTTTGACTGGGACAGGGCGGATAGGCTACACCTTC. Protein sequence: CASSLTGTGRIGYTF. The chain links TRBV12-3 or TRBV12-4 to TRBJ1-2; 9 bases match TRBD1. This CDR3 has 15 amino acids. The V and J ends lost 3 bases and 8 bases, in that order; junction bases with no gene match: 10.

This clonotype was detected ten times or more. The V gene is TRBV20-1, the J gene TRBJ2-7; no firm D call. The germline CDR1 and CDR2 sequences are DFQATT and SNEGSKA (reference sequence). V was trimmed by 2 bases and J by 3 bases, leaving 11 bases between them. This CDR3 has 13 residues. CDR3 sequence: CSARPQLYYEQYF. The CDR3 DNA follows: TGCAGTGCTAGACCACAGCTTTACTACGAGCAGTACTTC.

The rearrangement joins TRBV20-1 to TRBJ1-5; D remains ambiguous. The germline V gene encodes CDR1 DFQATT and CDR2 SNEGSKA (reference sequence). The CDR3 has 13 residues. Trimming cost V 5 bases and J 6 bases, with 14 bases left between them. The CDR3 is CSASRGVGQPQHF. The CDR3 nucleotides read TGCAGTGCTTCCCGGGGAGTGGGTCAGCCCCAGCATTTT.

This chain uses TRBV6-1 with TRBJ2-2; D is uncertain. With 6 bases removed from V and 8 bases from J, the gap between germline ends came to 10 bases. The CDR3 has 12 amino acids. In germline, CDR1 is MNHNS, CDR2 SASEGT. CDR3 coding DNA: TGTGCCAGCAGCGACCGCGTTGGGGAGCTGTTTTTT. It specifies CASSDRVGELFF.

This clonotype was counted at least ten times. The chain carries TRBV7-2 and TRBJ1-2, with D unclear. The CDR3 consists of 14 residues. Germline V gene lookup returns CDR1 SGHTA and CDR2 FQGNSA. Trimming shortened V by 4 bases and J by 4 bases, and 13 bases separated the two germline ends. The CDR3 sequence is CASSSGERPYGYTF. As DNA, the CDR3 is TGTGCCAGCAGCTCCGGCGAACGGCCCTATGGCTACACCTTC.

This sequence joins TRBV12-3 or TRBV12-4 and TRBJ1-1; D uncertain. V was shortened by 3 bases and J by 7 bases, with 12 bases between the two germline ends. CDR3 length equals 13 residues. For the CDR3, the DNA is TGTGCCAGCAGTTTCCGGCAGGCCGATGAAGCTTTCTTT. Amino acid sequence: CASSFRQADEAFF.

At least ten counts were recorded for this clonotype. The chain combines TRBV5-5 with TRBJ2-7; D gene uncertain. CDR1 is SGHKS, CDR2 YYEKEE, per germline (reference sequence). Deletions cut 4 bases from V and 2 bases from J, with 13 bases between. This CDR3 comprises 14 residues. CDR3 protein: CASSNGLGTYEQYF. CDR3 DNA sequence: TGTGCCAGCAGCAATGGCCTCGGAACCTACGAGCAGTACTTC. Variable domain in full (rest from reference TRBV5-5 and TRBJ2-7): DAGVTQSPTHLIKTRGQQVTLRCSPISGHKSVSWYQQVLGQGPQFIFQYYEKEERGRGNFPDRFSARQFPNYSSELNVNALLLGDSALYLCASSNGLGTYEQYFGPGTRLTVT.

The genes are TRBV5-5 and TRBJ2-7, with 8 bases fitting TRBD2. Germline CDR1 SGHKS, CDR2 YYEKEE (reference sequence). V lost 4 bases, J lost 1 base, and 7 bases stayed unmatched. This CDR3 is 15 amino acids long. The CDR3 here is CASSQVGGASYEQYF. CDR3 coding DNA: TGTGCCAGCAGCCAGGTCGGGGGGGCGTCCTACGAGCAGTACTTC. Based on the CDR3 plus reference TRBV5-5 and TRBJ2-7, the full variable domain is DAGVTQSPTHLIKTRGQQVTLRCSPISGHKSVSWYQQVLGQGPQFIFQYYEKEERGRGNFPDRFSARQFPNYSSELNVNALLLGDSALYLCASSQVGGASYEQYFGPGTRLTVT.

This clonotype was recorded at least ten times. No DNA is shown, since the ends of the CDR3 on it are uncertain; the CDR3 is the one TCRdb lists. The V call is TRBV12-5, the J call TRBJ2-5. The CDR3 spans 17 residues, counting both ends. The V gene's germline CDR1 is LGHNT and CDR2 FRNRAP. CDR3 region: CASGLGMGSQNGETQYF.

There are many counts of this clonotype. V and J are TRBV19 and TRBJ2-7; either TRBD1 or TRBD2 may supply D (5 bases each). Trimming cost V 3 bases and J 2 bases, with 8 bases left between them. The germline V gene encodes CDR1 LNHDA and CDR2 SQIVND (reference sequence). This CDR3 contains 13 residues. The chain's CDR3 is CASSIRDAYEQYF. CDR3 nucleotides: TGTGCCAGTAGTATTAGGGACGCCTACGAGCAGTACTTC.

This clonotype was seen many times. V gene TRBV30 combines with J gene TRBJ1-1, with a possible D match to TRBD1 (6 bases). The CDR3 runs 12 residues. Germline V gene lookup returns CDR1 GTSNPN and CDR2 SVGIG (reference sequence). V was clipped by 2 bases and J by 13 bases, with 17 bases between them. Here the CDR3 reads CAWSLRGEDGFF. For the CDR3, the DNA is TGTGCCTGGAGTCTAAGGGGGGAGGACGGTTTCTTT.

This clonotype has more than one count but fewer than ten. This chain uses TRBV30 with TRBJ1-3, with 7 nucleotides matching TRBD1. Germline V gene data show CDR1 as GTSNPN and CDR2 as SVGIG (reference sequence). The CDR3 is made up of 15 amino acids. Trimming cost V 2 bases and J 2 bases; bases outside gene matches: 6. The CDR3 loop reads CAWSMGQSPGNTIYF. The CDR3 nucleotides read TGTGCCTGGAGTATGGGACAGTCCCCTGGAAACACCATATATTTT.